What follows are 20 T cell receptor beta chains derived from one specimen sequenced in a study of technical replicates of blood from several donors. The protocol was immunoSEQ multiplex PCR, while the TCRdb copy is restricted to in-frame clones and leaves out a portion. The table has fewer than 100,000 clones, roughly 90% seen once; the top ten hold less than 0.5%. The sample taken for sequencing was T cells isolated from PBMCs. These receptors were obtained from a human donor in good health.

The V gene is TRBV5-4, the J gene TRBJ1-2; 7 bases map to TRBD1. The CDR3 is made up of 15 amino acids. V was clipped by 1 base and J by 3 bases; unmatched bases: 6. Germline CDR1 SGHNT, CDR2 YYREEE (reference sequence). The CDR3 protein is CASSLFTGDYYGYTF. The CDR3, as DNA: TGTGCCAGCAGCTTGTTTACAGGGGACTACTATGGCTACACCTTC.

V usage is TRBV5-1 and J usage is TRBJ2-3; the D is unclear. The CDR3 is 15 residues long. Deletions cut 2 bases from V and 4 bases from J, with 14 bases between. Germline V gene sequence: CDR1 SGHRS, CDR2 YFSETQ. CDR3 in amino acids: CASSFNPFQADTQYF. The CDR3 nucleotides are TGCGCCAGCAGCTTTAACCCCTTCCAGGCAGATACGCAGTATTTT.

This sequence joins TRBV28 and TRBJ2-1; a possible D gene is TRBD2 (6 bases). V dropped 7 bases and J dropped 8 bases, with 15 bases sitting between them. This CDR3 region has 13 residues. CDR1 is MDHEN and CDR2 is SYDVKM in the germline V gene. CDR3 protein: CASTLTSSYEQFF. The CDR3 DNA reads as TGTGCCAGCACCCTGACTAGTAGCTATGAGCAGTTCTTC.

This clone was seen only once. V is TRBV14 and J is TRBJ2-1; TRBD2 is a possible D gene (5 bases). CDR1 SGHDN and CDR2 FVKESK come from the germline V gene. V was pared by 5 bases and J by 4 bases, with 24 bases between. This CDR3 comprises 18 residues. The CDR3 DNA reads TGTGCCAGCAGCAGAAGAGGTGATGGGAGAAGAGGTTACAATGAGCAGTTCTTC. Amino acids: CASSRRGDGRRGYNEQFF.

This chain connects TRBV4-3 to TRBJ1-4, with TRBD1 identical over 7 bases. This CDR3 is 16 amino acids long. Per the germline V gene, CDR1 is LGHNA and CDR2 is YSLEER. After removal of 0 bases from V and 11 bases from J, the junction contained 12 bases not matched to a gene. DNA of the CDR3: TGCGCCAGCAGCCAAGAAAGAGGCCAACAGGGGTACAAACTGTTTTTT. Protein sequence: CASSQERGQQGYKLFF.

This clone was recorded once. The chain links TRBV19 to TRBJ2-1; 10 nucleotides align to TRBD2. Germline CDR1 reads LNHDA; CDR2 reads SQIVND (reference sequence). CDR3 length: 16 residues. V was pared by 1 base and J by 5 bases, with 5 bases of the junction left unmatched. CDR3 DNA: TGTGCCAGTAGTATAGTACTAGCGGGGATAAACAATGAGCAGTTCTTC. It yields the protein CASSIVLAGINNEQFF.

This chain connects TRBV11-2 to TRBJ2-7, with 11 bases matching TRBD2. This CDR3 is built from 16 residues. The V segment lost 2 bases and the J segment 5 bases; nucleotides outside the gene matches: 8. Germline V gives CDR1 SGHAT, CDR2 FQNNGV. The CDR3 DNA follows: TGTGCCAGCAGCTTACGGGGACTAGCGGAAGGGAACGAGCAGTACTTC. This gives the protein CASSLRGLAEGNEQYF.

V usage is TRBV28 and J usage is TRBJ1-2; 8 bases map to TRBD1. Unmatched junction bases numbered 5, after V lost 6 bases and J lost 2 bases. CDR3 size: 14 residues. Germline lookup yields CDR1 MDHEN and CDR2 SYDVKM. In nucleotides, the CDR3 is TGTGCCAGCAGACCCTGGACAGGGAACTATGGCTACACCTTC. Translation: CASRPWTGNYGYTF.

The genes are TRBV5-6 and TRBJ2-7; a weak D match, TRBD1 (7 bases). The CDR3 is made up of 15 amino acids. Germline values: CDR1 SGHDT, CDR2 YYEEEE. V was cut by 3 bases and J by 4 bases, with 17 bases left in between. The CDR3 here is CASSYGGDSRYEQYF. The CDR3 coding sequence is TGTGCCAGCAGCTACGGAGGGGACAGCAGGTACGAGCAGTACTTC.

This clone was seen just once. The junction differs from germline at one of its ends, possibly a read error. The V gene is TRBV7-7, the J gene TRBJ2-5; 7 nucleotides align to TRBD1. The CDR3 length is 13 residues. Germline values: CDR1 SSHAT, CDR2 FNYEAQ (reference sequence). Here the CDR3 reads CASSSGTEETQYF. In nucleotides, the CDR3 is TGTGCTAGCAGCTCCGGGACAGAAGAGACCCAGTACTTC.

This clone was seen only a few times. The chain couples TRBV6-4 to TRBJ2-1, with 10 bases lining up with TRBD2. Germline CDR1 reads MRHNA; CDR2 reads SNTAGT. This CDR3 spans 14 amino acids. V was clipped by 6 bases and J by 8 bases; unmatched bases: 7. The CDR3 bases are TGTGCCAGCAGCTTAGCGGGAGGAAACGATGAGCAGTTCTTC. As protein: CASSLAGGNDEQFF.

V usage is TRBV7-2 and J usage is TRBJ1-1, with no clear D. V lost 3 bases to trimming and J lost 0 bases, with 5 bases between them. From germline, CDR1 is SGHTA and CDR2 FQGNSA. CDR3 length: 13 residues. CDR3 sequence: CASSLSVNTEAFF. The CDR3 bases are TGTGCCAGCAGCTTGTCGGTGAACACTGAAGCTTTCTTT.

This chain joins TRBV6-5 and TRBJ1-2, with D possibly being TRBD1 (5 bases). Trimming removed 5 bases from V and 3 bases from J, with 16 bases in between. Germline V gene data show CDR1 as MNHEY and CDR2 as SVGAGI. The CDR3 runs 15 residues. In nucleotides, the CDR3 is TGTGCCAGCAGTGGATCCAGGGAACGAGACTATGGCTACACCTTC. This gives the protein CASSGSRERDYGYTF.

This clone was picked up one time. The genes are TRBV7-9 and TRBJ1-1; D possibly corresponds to TRBD1 (6 bases). This CDR3 has 13 amino acids. Trimming left V 3 bases short and J 5 bases short, with 10 bases between. Per the germline V gene, CDR1 is SEHNR and CDR2 is FQNEAQ (reference sequence). The CDR3 bases are TGTGCCAGCAGCTTGGCAGGGGAGACTGAAGCTTTCTTT. Its translation: CASSLAGETEAFF. Combining the CDR3 with reference TRBV7-9 and TRBJ1-1 gives the whole variable domain DTGVSQNPRHKITKRGQNVTFRCDPISEHNRLYWYRQTLGQGPEFLTYFQNEAQLEKSRLLSDRFSAERPKGSFSTLEIQRTEQGDSAMYLCASSLAGETEAFFGQGTRLTVV.

The gene calls are TRBV6-6 and TRBJ1-1; the D gene is possibly TRBD1 (6 bases). Germline V lookup: CDR1 MNHNY, CDR2 SVGAGI (reference sequence). The CDR3 runs 16 residues. Between the trimmed V and J ends, which lost 8 bases and 0 bases, there was a span of 19 bases. The CDR3: CASASTGFLMNTEAFF. CDR3 DNA: TGTGCCAGCGCGTCTACAGGGTTCCTTATGAACACTGAAGCTTTCTTT.

A remark on this clone: The junction differs from germline at one of its ends, possibly a read error. The chain carries TRBV28 and TRBJ2-3; D may be TRBD2 (6 bases). The CDR3 spans 13 residues. Looked up from germline, CDR1 is MDHEN and CDR2 is SYDVKM. The CDR3 loop reads CTAGTGSTDTQYF. The CDR3 bases are TGCACGGCCGGGACTGGGAGCACAGATACGCAGTATTTT. The full variable domain, completed using reference TRBV28 and TRBJ2-3, is DVKVTQSSRYLVKRTGEKVFLECVQDMDHENMFWYRQDPGLGLRLIYFSYDVKMKEKGDIPEGYSVSREKKERFSLILESASTNQTSMYLCTAGTGSTDTQYFGPGTRLTVL.

In its sample, this clone was seen once. The chain has TRBV6-7 and TRBJ2-3; a weak D match, TRBD1 (5 bases). TRBV6-7 is an open reading frame, and its role is uncertain. The CDR3 loop spans 14 amino acids. Deletions cut 7 bases from V and 2 bases from J, with 13 bases between. DNA for the CDR3: TGTGCCAGCAACAGGTCAGACTTCACAGATACGCAGTATTTT. This translates into CASNRSDFTDTQYF.

This chain joins TRBV27 and TRBJ2-7, with no clear D. The germline V gene encodes CDR1 MNHEY and CDR2 SMNVEV (reference sequence). The CDR3 length is 16 residues. The ends were cut back, 2 bases at V and 5 bases at J, with 19 bases in the middle. The CDR3 DNA reads TGTGCCAGCAGTTTAAATTTCGGTCATCTCATCCACGAGCAGTACTTC. Protein: CASSLNFGHLIHEQYF.

The chain has TRBV9 and TRBJ2-1; 10 bases are a match to TRBD1. CDR3 length equals 14 residues. Germline CDR1 and CDR2: SGDLS and YYNGEE. The V segment lost 3 bases and the J segment 7 bases; nucleotides outside the gene matches: 4. CDR3 residues: CASSDGQGVNEQFF. DNA of the CDR3: TGTGCCAGCAGCGACGGACAGGGGGTAAATGAGCAGTTCTTC.

The chain employs TRBV11-2 and TRBJ1-5; D ambiguous. V lost 5 bases, J lost 3 bases, and 17 bases lay in between. Germline V gives CDR1 SGHAT, CDR2 FQNNGV. CDR3 length equals 16 residues. The CDR3 DNA reads TGTGCCAGCAGCCCCTTCAGGCAGCAATACAATCAGCCCCAGCATTTT. This gives the protein CASSPFRQQYNQPQHF.